The rows below give T cell receptor beta chains drawn from one sample of a study of T cell responses to AZD1222 COVID-19 vaccine. The repertoire was sequenced with immunoSEQ multiplex PCR; TCRdb's copy has only in-frame clones and lacks some. This table holds about 140,000 clones, 88% found once. The material was peripheral blood, obtained 28 days after the second AZD1222 dose. The receptor source for this set is an adult who received the AZD1222 COVID-19 vaccine. The CDR3 runs from the conserved cysteine through the conserved F or W. D genes are given only for firm matches. Clone size is not always given. Where it is, it says once, few, many or a class for expanded clones.

clone_size j_call v_call d_call cdr3_nt cdr3_aa
. TRBJ1-2 TRBV10-3 TRBD1 TGTGCCATCAGGGGGGACAGTCCTGAAGTCTACACCTTC CAIRGDSPEVYTF
. TRBJ1-4 TRBV3-1/TRBV3-2 TRBD1 TGTGCCAGCAGCCCAGGACAGGTACATGAAAAACTGTTTTTT CASSPGQVHEKLFF
. TRBJ2-7 TRBV28 TRBD2 TGTGCCAGCAGTTTGACTAGCGGGGTCTCCTACGAGCAGTACTTC CASSLTSGVSYEQYF
. TRBJ2-7 TRBV5-1 . TGCGCCAGCAAGCTTGGGGGGCTGGCTTCTTATGAGCAGTACTTC CASKLGGLASYEQYF
. TRBJ1-2 TRBV28 TRBD1 TGTGCCAGCAGTTTTAGGTACACCAGGGGGGATACCTTC CASSFRYTRGDTF
once TRBJ2-4 TRBV4-1 . TGCGCCAGCAGCCAAGAGGTTTTGACACAGTCCGTAGCCAAAAACATTCAGTACTTC CASSQEVLTQSVAKNIQYF
once TRBJ2-5 TRBV28 . TGTGCCAGCAGTCCAGCCAGGGAAGGGTACCAAGAGACCCAGTACTTC CASSPAREGYQETQYF
. TRBJ2-3 TRBV7-3 . TGTGCCAGCAGCTTAACGGGGCCGAACGGACTGCAGTATTTT CASSLTGPNGLQYF
. TRBJ1-5 TRBV21-1 . TGTGCCAGCAGCAAAGCGCTGAAGAACAGGGGGCACAATCAGCCCCAGCATTTT CASSKALKNRGHNQPQHF
few TRBJ2-7 TRBV3-1/TRBV3-2 . TGTGCCAGCAGCCCTAGCTCCTACGAGCAGTACTTC CASSPSSYEQYF
. TRBJ2-5 TRBV19 . TGTGCCAGTAGTATAGGCGGATTCCAAGAGACCCAGTACTTC CASSIGGFQETQYF
once TRBJ1-6 TRBV2 . TGTGCCAGCAGTGAGCAGGGTGGGAAAAATTCACCCCTCCACTTT CASSEQGGKNSPLHF
. TRBJ1-5 TRBV6-5 TRBD1 TGTGCCAGCAGTTACTCTGACAGGGTCGGTCAGCCCCAGCATTTT CASSYSDRVGQPQHF
. TRBJ1-4 TRBV3-1/TRBV3-2 . TGTGCCAGCAGCCTCGAAGTGGGGAATTTAGAAAAACTGTTTTTT CASSLEVGNLEKLFF
. TRBJ1-2 TRBV5-4 . TGTGCCAGCAGCTCGGACGGGGAGGTTTCAGACTATGGCTACACCTTC CASSSDGEVSDYGYTF
. TRBJ2-3 TRBV5-1 TRBD1 TGCGCCAGCAGCCCCTACCAATGGACAGGAGATACGCAGTATTTT CASSPYQWTGDTQYF
. TRBJ1-6 TRBV30 TRBD1 TGTGCCTGGAGTGTACGATCCTCGAGACAGGGAGATTCACCCCTCCACTTT CAWSVRSSRQGDSPLHF
. TRBJ2-1 TRBV28 TRBD1 TGTGCCAGCAGTCCGACCGGGACAGGAGAGTACAATGAGCAGTTCTTC CASSPTGTGEYNEQFF
once TRBJ1-2 TRBV19 TRBD1 TGTGCCAGTAGTCTACCCGACAGGGGGTATGGCTACACCTTC CASSLPDRGYGYTF
. TRBJ1-6 TRBV12-1 . TGTGCCAGCCCGGGCAGTTTTTCACCCCTCCACTTT CASPGSFSPLHF
. TRBJ1-2 TRBV7-2 . TGTGCCAGCAGCTCCCCGGGTAATAGCTATGGCTACACCTTC CASSSPGNSYGYTF
. TRBJ2-7 TRBV18 TRBD2 TGTGCCAGCTCAGCCGGACTAGCGGGGTCCTACGAGCAGTACTTC CASSAGLAGSYEQYF
. TRBJ1-5 TRBV7-2 . TGTGCCAGCAGCTTATCGGCAGATAGCAATCAGCCCCAGCATTTT CASSLSADSNQPQHF
once TRBJ2-3 TRBV5-1 . TGCGCCAGCAGCTCGGATAGACGAACAGATACGCAGTATTTT CASSSDRRTDTQYF
. TRBJ1-3 TRBV7-3 . TGTGCCAGCAGCTTAAGTATAGGGGCTGGAAACACCATATATTTT CASSLSIGAGNTIYF
. TRBJ1-1 TRBV10-1 TRBD1 TGCGCCAGCACCCGCGACAGGGTCGGAGAAGCTTTCTTT CASTRDRVGEAFF
. TRBJ1-5 TRBV6-5 TRBD1 TGTGCCAGCAATAGGGGGCTGGGGCAGCCCCAGCATTTT CASNRGLGQPQHF
. TRBJ1-3 TRBV19 TRBD1 TGTGCCAGTATTCGACAGGGGGCCTTTTCTGGAAACACCATATATTTT CASIRQGAFSGNTIYF
. TRBJ2-2 TRBV11-2 TRBD2 TGTGCCAGCAGCTTAATACTAGCGGGAGTCACCACCGGGGAGCTGTTTTTT CASSLILAGVTTGELFF
. TRBJ1-2 TRBV15 . TGTGCCACCAGCAGAGAATCGGTCGGCTCCCCCGTTGGCTACACCTTC CATSRESVGSPVGYTF
once TRBJ2-7 TRBV19 . TGTGCCAGTAGTATTCAGGGGGGACCTGCCTACGAGCAGTACTTC CASSIQGGPAYEQYF